These 18 T cell receptor beta chains originate from one sample sequenced in a study of cytomegalovirus exposure and HLA in healthy donors. The method was immunoSEQ multiplex PCR; TCRdb's version includes in-frame clones alone and lacks a portion of them. The table includes about 360,000 clones, roughly 90% detected once. Sequenced sample: PBMCs. The receptors come from a woman under 30 in good health and CMV-seronegative.

V usage is TRBV9 and J usage is TRBJ2-1; D is perhaps TRBD1 (6 bases). CDR1 SGDLS and CDR2 YYNGEE come from the germline V gene. V lost 0 bases to trimming and J lost 1 base, with 8 bases between them. The CDR3 covers 15 residues. In DNA, the CDR3 is TGTGCCAGCAGCGTAGAGGGGGAATCCTACAATGAGCAGTTCTTC. Translated: CASSVEGESYNEQFF.

Only one count was recorded for this clone. The rearrangement joins TRBV27 to TRBJ2-3; 7 positions agree with TRBD1. CDR1 and CDR2 from the germline V gene are MNHEY and SMNVEV (reference sequence). V lost 5 bases to trimming and J lost 4 bases; unmatched junction nucleotides: 12. This CDR3 contains 16 residues. The CDR3 nucleotides read TGTGCCAGCAGTCCCGACGACAGGGTGCACGCAGATACGCAGTATTTT. It encodes CASSPDDRVHADTQYF.

The chain employs TRBV9 and TRBJ2-3; 12 bases agree with TRBD2. This CDR3 region has 16 residues. Germline V gene sequence: CDR1 SGDLS, CDR2 YYNGEE. Trimming at V came to 2 bases and at J to 5 bases, leaving 6 bases not matched to a gene. As DNA, the CDR3 is TGTGCCAGCAGCGTTGCGACTAGCGGGAGTATAGATACGCAGTATTTT. Translation: CASSVATSGSIDTQYF.

V and J are TRBV2 and TRBJ2-1; 12 positions match TRBD2. V shed 4 bases and J 12 bases; nucleotides not matched to a gene: 7. This CDR3 region has 14 residues. CDR1 and CDR2 (germline): SNHLY, FYNNEI. The CDR3 spells CASSALAGGATQFF. Written as DNA, the CDR3 is TGTGCCAGCAGTGCGCTAGCGGGGGGGGCGACGCAGTTCTTC.

This clone showed up just a few times. V is TRBV2 and J is TRBJ1-1; D might be TRBD1 (5 bases). The V and J ends lost 11 bases and 6 bases respectively, with 13 bases between them. The V gene's germline CDR1 is SNHLY and CDR2 FYNNEI. The CDR3 extends over 11 amino acids. Here the CDR3 DNA reads TGTGCCCTGGGCGGGGGAGCTGAAGCTTTCTTT. Its translation: CALGGGAEAFF.

This clone showed up just once. This chain joins TRBV28 and TRBJ1-1, with no clear D. Germline loops: CDR1 MDHEN, CDR2 SYDVKM. With 5 bases removed from V and 0 bases from J, the gap between germline ends came to 13 bases. This CDR3 spans 15 amino acids. CDR3 in amino acids: CASSPTGFMNTEAFF. For the CDR3, the DNA is TGTGCCAGCAGTCCGACCGGGTTCATGAACACTGAAGCTTTCTTT.

J is TRBJ1-2 and V is TRBV6-1; 7 bases are shared with TRBD1. This CDR3 is 15 amino acids long. V lost 4 bases to trimming and J lost 1 base; unmatched junction nucleotides: 6. Looked up from germline, CDR1 is MNHNS and CDR2 is SASEGT. CDR3 in amino acids: CASSARTGINYGYTF. The DNA for the CDR3 is TGTGCCAGCAGTGCGAGGACAGGAATTAACTATGGCTACACCTTC.

The CDR3 nucleotides read TGTGCCAGCAGCTTAGGATCTAGCGGGGACGCGAACACCGGGGAGCTGTTTTTT. This translates into CASSLGSSGDANTGELFF. The rearrangement joins TRBV7-9 to TRBJ2-2; 9 nucleotides align to TRBD2. Per germline, CDR1 SEHNR and CDR2 FQNEAQ (reference sequence). J was trimmed by 0 bases and V by 1 base; bases with no gene match: 6. The CDR3 loop spans 18 amino acids. The whole variable domain, remainder taken from reference TRBV7-9 and TRBJ2-2, is DTGVSQNPRHKITKRGQNVTFRCDPISEHNRLYWYRQTLGQGPEFLTYFQNEAQLEKSRLLSDRFSAERPKGSFSTLEIQRTEQGDSAMYLCASSLGSSGDANTGELFFGEGSRLTVL.

This chain's CDR3 is CASSTPRDSSNYEQYF. The DNA of the CDR3 is TGTGCCAGCAGCACCCCCCGGGACAGCTCAAACTACGAGCAGTACTTC. The chain recombines TRBV9 with TRBJ2-7, with TRBD1 matching 7 bases. V shed 4 bases, J shed 3 bases, and the junction held 13 bases outside the gene matches. CDR3 size: 16 residues. Per germline, CDR1 SGDLS and CDR2 YYNGEE.

The CDR3 region has the DNA TGTGCCAGCAGTTCCACAGGGGGCAGGTATGAGCAGTTCTTC. Translation: CASSSTGGRYEQFF. The rearrangement uses TRBV6-5 and TRBJ2-1, with TRBD1 matching over 9 bases. V was pared by 4 bases and J by 8 bases, with 6 bases of the junction left unmatched. Germline-derived CDR1 and CDR2 are MNHEY and SVGAGI. The CDR3 length is 14 residues.

The chain is built from TRBV27 and TRBJ1-2, with a weak D call TRBD1 (5 bases). The ends were cut back, 4 bases at V and 3 bases at J, with 6 bases in the middle. Germline CDR1 is MNHEY and CDR2 is SMNVEV (reference sequence). The CDR3 totals 12 residues. The CDR3 coding sequence is TGTGCCAGCAGTTCACAGGACTATGGCTACACCTTC. Protein product: CASSSQDYGYTF.

The chain has TRBV30 and TRBJ2-3; TRBD2 matches at 8 bases. Germline values: CDR1 GTSNPN, CDR2 SVGIG (reference sequence). This CDR3 is built from 15 residues. The V gene end was trimmed by 4 bases and the J gene end by 0 bases; junction bases not matched to a gene: 6. The CDR3 DNA sequence: TGTGCCTGGATGAGGCGGGGGGCTAGCACAGATACGCAGTATTTT. Amino acids: CAWMRRGASTDTQYF.

The chain carries TRBV5-1 and TRBJ1-1, with a possible D match to TRBD1 (6 bases). The CDR3 sequence is 16 residues long. The germline V gene encodes CDR1 SGHRS and CDR2 YFSETQ. V dropped 4 bases and J dropped 3 bases, with 19 bases sitting between them. The CDR3 DNA is TGCGCCAGCAGCGACCTGCGCGGGGGCGACGACACTGAAGCTTTCTTT. Translating gives CASSDLRGGDDTEAFF. Full variable domain (rest looked up from reference TRBV5-1 and TRBJ1-1): KAGVTQTPRYLIKTRGQQVTLSCSPISGHRSVSWYQQTPGQGLQFLFEYFSETQRNKGNFPGRFSGRQFSNSRSEMNVSTLELGDSALYLCASSDLRGGDDTEAFFGQGTRLTVV.

The chain joins TRBV29-1 to TRBJ2-7; weak D call: TRBD1 (5 bases). V was shortened by 0 bases and J by 0 bases, with 9 bases between the two germline ends. CDR3 length: 14 residues. Germline values: CDR1 SQVTM, CDR2 ANQGSEA. CDR3 amino acids: CSVEDRQSSYEQYF. In DNA, the CDR3 is TGCAGCGTTGAAGATCGACAGAGCTCCTACGAGCAGTACTTC.

The chain is built from TRBV5-6 and TRBJ1-2; 7 bases line up with TRBD1. Germline CDR1 is SGHDT and CDR2 is YYEEEE. J gave up 4 bases and V 4 bases, and 13 bases lay outside the gene matches. This CDR3 comprises 16 residues. CDR3 protein: CASSPTPIQGSYGYTF. Here the CDR3 DNA reads TGTGCCAGCAGCCCTACACCCATACAGGGGAGCTATGGCTACACCTTC.

The chain carries TRBV13 and TRBJ2-7, with TRBD1 as a possible D gene (6 bases). Trimming removed 5 bases at V and 2 bases at J, with 10 bases between. Germline-derived CDR1 and CDR2 are PRHDT and FYEKMQ (reference sequence). This CDR3 is 13 amino acids long. CDR3 coding DNA: TGTGCCAGCAGCCCACAGGGTACCTACGAGCAGTACTTC. Translating it yields CASSPQGTYEQYF.

CDR3 sequence (DNA): TGTGCCAGCTTAGGTAAACCAGGGGGCGGAAGCTCCTACAATGAGCAGTTCTTC. Translated: CASLGKPGGGSSYNEQFF. The chain carries TRBV2 and TRBJ2-1, with 8 nucleotides matching TRBD1. The trim removed 8 bases at V and 0 bases at J, leaving 15 bases unmatched. The length of the CDR3 is 18 residues. The V gene's germline CDR1 is SNHLY and CDR2 FYNNEI.

V usage is TRBV30 and J usage is TRBJ2-3; TRBD2 might be the D (5 bases). The CDR3 sequence is 16 residues long. Trimming pared 3 bases from V and 4 bases from J, leaving 20 bases between. CDR1 is GTSNPN, CDR2 SVGIG, per germline (reference sequence). This chain's CDR3 is CAWSSILVSPPDTQYF. CDR3 in DNA: TGTGCCTGGAGCTCCATACTAGTCTCTCCCCCAGATACGCAGTATTTT.